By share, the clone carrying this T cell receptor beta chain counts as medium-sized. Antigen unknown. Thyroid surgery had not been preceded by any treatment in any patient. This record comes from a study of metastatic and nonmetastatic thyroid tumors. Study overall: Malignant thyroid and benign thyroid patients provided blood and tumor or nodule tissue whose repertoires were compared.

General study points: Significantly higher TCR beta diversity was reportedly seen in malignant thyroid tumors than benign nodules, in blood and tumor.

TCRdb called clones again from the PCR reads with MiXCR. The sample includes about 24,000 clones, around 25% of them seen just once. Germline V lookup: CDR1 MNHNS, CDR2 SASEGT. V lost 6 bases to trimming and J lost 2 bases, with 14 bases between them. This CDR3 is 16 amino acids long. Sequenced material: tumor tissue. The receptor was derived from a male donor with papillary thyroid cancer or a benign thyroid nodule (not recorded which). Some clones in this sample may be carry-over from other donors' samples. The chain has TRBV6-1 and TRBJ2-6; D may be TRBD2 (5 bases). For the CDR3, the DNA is TGTGCCAGCAGGGACGTAGGGAGACCTGGGGCCAACGTCCTGACTTTC. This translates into CASRDVGRPGANVLTF.